These 18 T cell receptor beta chains were all obtained from the same sample, sequenced in a study of cytomegalovirus exposure and HLA in healthy donors (dated by TCRdb to the late 2010s). Libraries were prepared through the immunoSEQ multiplex PCR assay. For the multiplex PCR, a mixture combining 60 forward primers for TCR Vbeta segments and 13 reverse primers for TCR Jbeta segments was used. TCRdb provides this immuneACCESS table in a form limited to in-frame rearrangements. Some clones are lacking; in checked studies, under half of them reflect an unresolved V gene, and why the rest are absent is not known. The sample data list under 200,000 clones, and roughly 77% of these were observed just once. The ten biggest clones cover roughly 3.6% of the sample. Material for sequencing was PBMCs. The receptors here all came from a man aged 40-49 years in good health and CMV-seropositive.

The J gene is TRBJ2-3, the V gene TRBV18; TRBD2 is a possible D gene (5 bases). This CDR3 contains 14 residues. Trimming left V 3 bases short and J 0 bases short, with 7 bases between. Germline assignment: CDR1 KGHSH and CDR2 LQKENI. This chain's CDR3 is CASSPEGSTDTQYF. CDR3 in DNA: TGTGCCAGCTCACCTGAGGGAAGCACAGATACGCAGTATTTT.

The chain employs TRBV6-5 and TRBJ2-2; D is ambiguous. Deletions cut 6 bases from V and 5 bases from J, with 10 bases between. Germline assignment: CDR1 MNHEY and CDR2 SVGAGI. This CDR3 has 13 amino acids. The CDR3 nucleotides read TGTGCCAGCAGGGTGCCAGCGACCGGGGAGCTGTTTTTT. This gives the protein CASRVPATGELFF.

This clone was recorded a few times. This rearrangement joins TRBV4-3 to TRBJ2-2; TRBD2 aligns across 7 bases. The germline gives CDR1 LGHNA, CDR2 YSLEER. The CDR3 contains 17 residues. V lost 7 bases and J lost 0; bases outside the gene matches: 11. The CDR3 protein is CASTRDYRTTNTGELFF. As DNA, the CDR3 is TGCGCCAGCACCCGGGACTACCGCACAACGAACACCGGGGAGCTGTTTTTT.

This chain joins TRBV30 and TRBJ1-2, with D perhaps matching TRBD1 (5 bases). The CDR3 extends over 12 amino acids. V lost 8 bases, J lost 7 bases, and 17 bases lay in between. Per the germline V gene, CDR1 is GTSNPN and CDR2 is SVGIG (reference sequence). CDR3 residues: CAGREGVSGYTF. The DNA for the CDR3 is TGTGCCGGCAGGGAGGGAGTCTCTGGCTACACCTTC.

The chain links TRBV5-4 to TRBJ2-1, with 7 bases that match TRBD2. There are 16 residues in the CDR3. Germline V lookup: CDR1 SGHNT, CDR2 YYREEE (reference sequence). Losses at the gene ends were 0 bases for V and 2 bases for J; bases not matched to a gene: 5. The CDR3 coding sequence is TGTGCCAGCAGCTTGGGGGGCGGGAGCGCCTACAATGAGCAGTTCTTC. Its protein product is CASSLGGGSAYNEQFF.

The chain couples TRBV28 to TRBJ2-7; TRBD2 is a possible D gene (6 bases). CDR1 and CDR2 from the germline V gene are MDHEN and SYDVKM. V dropped 6 bases and J dropped 4 bases, with 13 bases sitting between them. This CDR3 spans 13 amino acids. The CDR3, as DNA: TGTGCCAGCAGCGGGGGTAGCGTTTACGAGCAGTACTTC. Its translation: CASSGGSVYEQYF.

The chain recombines TRBV2 with TRBJ2-2, with D possibly being TRBD1 (6 bases). CDR1 is SNHLY, CDR2 FYNNEI, per germline. The length of the CDR3 is 17 residues. Between the trimmed V and J ends, which lost 2 bases and 7 bases, there was a span of 20 bases. As DNA, the CDR3 is TGTGCCAGCAGTGAAAGGCTGGGGGCCCATGGTGGCGGGGAGCTGTTTTTT. Translating gives CASSERLGAHGGGELFF.

The rearrangement joins TRBV27 to TRBJ1-5, with unresolved D. In germline, CDR1 is MNHEY, CDR2 SMNVEV (reference sequence). The CDR3 runs to 17 residues. The V end was cut by 6 bases, the J end by 0 bases, with 18 bases between. CDR3 loop: CASSRSMETYSNQPQHF. Here the CDR3 DNA reads TGTGCCAGCAGCCGTTCTATGGAGACTTATAGCAATCAGCCCCAGCATTTT.

The rearrangement uses TRBV4-3 and TRBJ2-7; the D is unclear. The germline CDR1 and CDR2 sequences are LGHNA and YSLEER. The CDR3 loop spans 15 amino acids. V lost 0 bases to trimming and J lost 2 bases, with 11 bases between them. The CDR3 spells CASSQEKESPYEQYF. The CDR3 coding sequence is TGCGCCAGCAGCCAAGAAAAAGAAAGCCCCTACGAGCAGTACTTC.

V gene TRBV4-1 combines with J gene TRBJ1-1, with 11 positions matching TRBD1. This CDR3 comprises 15 residues. Looked up from germline, CDR1 is MGHRA and CDR2 is YSYEKL. After removal of 5 bases from V and 5 bases from J, the junction contained 7 bases not matched to a gene. CDR3 DNA: TGCGCCAGCAGCGGGCCGGGACAGGGGGAAACTGAAGCTTTCTTT. Translating it yields CASSGPGQGETEAFF.

The rearrangement links TRBV4-2 to TRBJ1-3; 7 bases match TRBD1. Losses at the gene ends were 0 bases for V and 0 bases for J; bases not matched to a gene: 5. CDR1 and CDR2 from the germline V gene are LGHNA and YNFKEQ. The CDR3 covers 17 residues. CDR3: CASSQELGQYSGNTIYF. As DNA, the CDR3 is TGTGCCAGCAGCCAAGAATTGGGACAGTACTCTGGAAACACCATATATTTT.

This sequence joins TRBV27 and TRBJ2-7, with TRBD1 matching 8 bases. The germline CDR1 and CDR2 sequences are MNHEY and SMNVEV (reference sequence). There are 15 residues in the CDR3. J lost 4 bases, V lost 5 bases, and 10 bases had no gene match. DNA of the CDR3: TGTGCCAGCAGTCCGGGGGACAGGAGATGGTACGAGCAGTACTTC. It encodes CASSPGDRRWYEQYF.

The genes are TRBV12-5 and TRBJ1-3, with D possibly being TRBD1 (6 bases). Trimming shortened V by 6 bases and J by 2 bases, and 14 bases separated the two germline ends. CDR3 length: 15 residues. In germline, CDR1 is LGHNT, CDR2 FRNRAP. The CDR3 coding sequence is TGTGCTAGTGGACGGGACAAAACCCCTGGAAACACCATATATTTT. It yields the protein CASGRDKTPGNTIYF.

This chain links TRBV20-1 with TRBJ2-7; D unresolved. Germline V gives CDR1 DFQATT, CDR2 SNEGSKA (reference sequence). The V and J ends lost 5 bases and 2 bases respectively, with 7 bases between them. The CDR3 spans 11 residues. This CDR3 reads CSAPSPYEQYF. CDR3 nucleotides: TGCAGTGCTCCTTCCCCCTACGAGCAGTACTTC.

This clone showed up just a few times. The rearrangement joins TRBV2 to TRBJ2-7, with D possibly being TRBD1 (6 bases). Trimming took off 6 bases at V and 3 bases at J, with 15 bases between the two ends. The germline gives CDR1 SNHLY, CDR2 FYNNEI. This CDR3 contains 14 residues. This chain's CDR3 is CASRGTRTDYEQYF. CDR3 nucleotides: TGTGCCAGCAGGGGGACAAGGACGGACTACGAGCAGTACTTC.

The chain uses TRBV7-9 and TRBJ2-2; 11 nucleotides align to TRBD1. Per germline, CDR1 SEHNR and CDR2 FQNEAQ (reference sequence). After removal of 5 bases from V and 5 bases from J, the junction contained 16 bases not matched to a gene. This CDR3 has 19 amino acids. Here the CDR3 reads CASSAPGDRGTRGTGELFF. In DNA, the CDR3 is TGTGCCAGCAGCGCCCCCGGGGACAGGGGGACTAGAGGAACCGGGGAGCTGTTTTTT.

The chain links TRBV5-5 to TRBJ2-7, with 10 nucleotides matching TRBD1. Germline-derived CDR1 and CDR2 are SGHKS and YYEKEE (reference sequence). V lost 5 bases and J lost 3; bases outside the gene matches: 5. CDR3 size: 14 residues. CDR3 in DNA: TGTGCCAGCAGTTCCCGGGACAGGGGCTACGAGCAGTACTTC. This codes for CASSSRDRGYEQYF.

This chain uses TRBV28 with TRBJ1-2, with TRBD1 identical over 8 bases. Germline CDR1 reads MDHEN; CDR2 reads SYDVKM. V lost 5 bases, J lost 4 bases, and 6 bases stayed unmatched. The CDR3 spans 14 residues. The CDR3 DNA follows: TGTGCCAGCAGTGTCCACAGGGGGTTCTATGGCTACACCTTC. It specifies CASSVHRGFYGYTF.